This entry lists 8 T cell receptor beta chains sequenced from one sample in a study of vaccination and CD4 T cells after COVID-19 (dated 2022 in TCRdb). These receptors' antigens are unknown. Preparation of the library involved PCR. The sequencer was an Illumina iSeq 100. At the Johns Hopkins FTIC core, DNA from the cultured CD4+ T cells underwent TCR sequencing with the Oncomine TCR Beta short-read assay. TCRdb trimmed public reads at Q25 via fastp, called clones via MiXCR and kept in-frame beta chains. Here each entry gathers all rows of one CDR3 protein and keeps the most common genes and DNA. This sample lists about 12,000 distinct CDR3 sequences; 50% to 75% were detected once. The top ten clonotypes cover 11% to 15% of the sample. Per the publication, the treatment or condition label means: approximately 11-day PBMC culture with coronavirus spike peptide pools or control peptides (ViraFEST assay).

Sequences were obtained from CD4+ T cells from blood, cultured in vitro. Receptors were obtained from a human donor who had recovered from COVID-19.

The chain combines TRBV2 with TRBJ1-2, with TRBD1 matching 10 bases. This CDR3 is built from 14 residues. V trimming: 6 bases; J trimming: 4 bases; junction bases outside the gene matches: 5. Germline CDR1 is SNHLY and CDR2 is FYNNEI. The CDR3 protein is CASRKTGGAYGYTF. CDR3 DNA sequence: TGTGCCAGCAGGAAGACAGGGGGCGCCTATGGCTACACCTTC.

The V and J genes are TRBV20-1 and TRBJ1-4; no reliable D call. Trimming cost V 3 bases and J 7 bases, with 15 bases left between them. This CDR3 is built from 14 residues. CDR1 and CDR2 from the germline V gene are DFQATT and SNEGSKA (reference sequence). The CDR3 region is CSARDHPGGEKLFF. The CDR3 DNA sequence: TGCAGTGCTAGGGACCACCCTGGAGGTGAAAAACTGTTTTTT.

The chain has TRBV18 and TRBJ2-5, with TRBD1 matching over 7 bases. This CDR3 contains 14 residues. The trim removed 6 bases at V and 7 bases at J, leaving 11 bases unmatched. The germline CDR1 and CDR2 sequences are KGHSH and LQKENI. CDR3 sequence: CASSQQRGPTTQYF. The CDR3 DNA reads TGTGCCAGCTCCCAACAGAGGGGGCCTACGACCCAGTACTTC.

This chain links TRBV7-8 with TRBJ2-4; tentative D call: TRBD2 (6 bases). The CDR3 loop spans 16 amino acids. Trimming stripped 5 bases from V and 0 bases from J, with 14 bases between. Germline V lookup: CDR1 SGHVS, CDR2 FQNEAQ. CDR3 loop: CASSRTGDLAKNIQYF. CDR3 coding DNA: TGTGCCAGCAGCCGGACGGGGGACCTAGCCAAAAACATTCAGTACTTC.

This chain connects TRBV11-3 to TRBJ1-2; 9 bases map to TRBD1. The trim removed 5 bases at V and 0 bases at J, leaving 4 bases unmatched. The CDR3 extends over 15 amino acids. Germline-derived CDR1 and CDR2 are SGHNT and YENEEA. CDR3: CASSPRTGANYGYTF. In nucleotides, the CDR3 is TGTGCCAGCAGCCCTCGGACAGGGGCTAACTATGGCTACACCTTC.

The V gene is TRBV28, the J gene TRBJ2-3, with D maybe TRBD2 (7 bases). Germline-derived CDR1 and CDR2 are MDHEN and SYDVKM. Trimming cost V 4 bases and J 7 bases, with 12 bases left between them. The length of the CDR3 is 13 residues. The CDR3 here is CASSSGGGYTQYF. The CDR3 bases are TGTGCCAGCAGTTCGGGGGGCGGGTATACGCAGTATTTT. Full variable domain (outside the CDR3, taken from reference TRBV28 and TRBJ2-3): DVKVTQSSRYLVKRTGEKVFLECVQDMDHENMFWYRQDPGLGLRLIYFSYDVKMKEKGDIPEGYSVSREKKERFSLILESASTNQTSMYLCASSSGGGYTQYFGPGTRLTVL.

V is TRBV7-3 and J is TRBJ2-2; 9 bases match TRBD1. The CDR3 has 15 residues. CDR1 and CDR2 (germline): SGHTA, FQGTGA. The V and J ends lost 7 bases and 5 bases, in that order; junction bases with no gene match: 8. The CDR3 reads CASTRDRAQTGELFF. Written as DNA, the CDR3 is TGTGCCAGCACTCGGGACAGGGCTCAAACCGGGGAGCTGTTTTTT.

This clonotype was seen a handful of times. The rearrangement joins TRBV7-2 to TRBJ2-1, with 7 bases matching TRBD1. Per germline, CDR1 SGHTA and CDR2 FQGNSA. This CDR3 region has 14 residues. V was pared by 7 bases and J by 2 bases, with 5 bases of the junction left unmatched. CDR3 protein: CASIYRGTYNEQFF. The CDR3 DNA sequence: TGTGCCAGCATCTACAGGGGTACCTACAATGAGCAGTTCTTC.